These 17 T cell receptor beta chains originate from one sample sequenced in a study of response to subunit inactivated influenza vaccine. TCRdb independently ran MiXCR on the RT-PCR reads; one entry per CDR3 protein. The table has about 540,000 distinct CDR3 sequences, roughly 15% seen once; the top ten hold around 10%. The specimen comprised PBMCs from blood, sampled 11 to 12 days after vaccination. The receptors shown here come from a man between 50 and 59 years old who received an inactivated influenza vaccine.

J is TRBJ2-7 and V is TRBV20-1; possibly TRBD2 for D (5 bases). CDR3 size: 16 residues. Trimming removed 0 bases from V and 5 bases from J, with 20 bases in between. Germline V gene sequence: CDR1 DFQATT, CDR2 SNEGSKA (reference sequence). The CDR3 DNA reads TGCAGTGCTAGAGACTTCGGGCGCCCGAGGGTCAACGAGCAGTACTTC. Its protein is CSARDFGRPRVNEQYF.

This clonotype appeared a few times. The J gene is TRBJ2-7, the V gene TRBV29-1; D is unresolved. Germline loops: CDR1 SQVTM, CDR2 ANQGSEA. CDR3 size: 14 residues. The V end lost 5 bases, the J end lost 3 bases, and 17 bases lay between the germline ends. The CDR3 sequence: CSVRSDSSIYEQYF. The DNA for the CDR3 is TGCAGCGTTAGATCTGACTCATCAATCTACGAGCAGTACTTC.

Many counts were recorded for this clonotype. J is TRBJ2-7 and V is TRBV10-3; weak D call: TRBD1 (6 bases). The germline V gene encodes CDR1 ENHRY and CDR2 SYGVKD. V lost 2 bases and J lost 4, with 15 bases in between. The CDR3 extends over 15 amino acids. The CDR3 loop is CAISEGAGTNYEQYF. Written as DNA, the CDR3 is TGTGCCATCAGTGAGGGGGCCGGGACAAATTACGAGCAGTACTTC.

This clonotype has just a few counts. The chain uses TRBV7-2 and TRBJ1-5; D gene unclear. The CDR3 has 14 amino acids. The V end lost 1 base, the J end lost 3 bases, and 7 bases lay between the germline ends. The germline V gene encodes CDR1 SGHTA and CDR2 FQGNSA. CDR3 loop: CASSLGELNQPQHF. The CDR3 DNA reads as TGTGCCAGCAGCTTAGGAGAGCTCAATCAGCCCCAGCATTTT.

A few counts support this clonotype. This rearrangement joins TRBV9 to TRBJ2-7; D is perhaps TRBD2 (5 bases). The CDR3 covers 14 residues. Germline CDR1 reads SGDLS; CDR2 reads YYNGEE. V lost 7 bases, J lost 0 bases, and 14 bases lay in between. DNA of the CDR3: TGTGCCAGCGCGGCGGGCCAAAGCTCCTACGAGCAGTACTTC. It translates to CASAAGQSSYEQYF.

The chain combines TRBV5-1 with TRBJ2-4, with 11 nucleotides matching TRBD2. The trim removed 4 bases at V and 5 bases at J, leaving 11 bases unmatched. The germline CDR1 and CDR2 sequences are SGHRS and YFSETQ. The CDR3 is 17 amino acids. In DNA, the CDR3 is TGCGCCAGCAGCACCTCTGGGACTAGCGGACCTCAAAACATTCAGTACTTC. It yields the protein CASSTSGTSGPQNIQYF.

CDR3 residues: CASSAGVGDYGYTF. The CDR3 DNA reads TGTGCCAGCAGCGCAGGAGTAGGAGACTATGGCTACACCTTC. The V and J genes are TRBV5-5 and TRBJ1-2; D is unresolved. V lost 4 bases and J 3 bases, leaving 13 bases between the germline ends. The germline CDR1 and CDR2 sequences are SGHKS and YYEKEE (reference sequence). The CDR3 runs to 14 residues.

V gene TRBV28 combines with J gene TRBJ2-1; tentatively, D is TRBD2 (6 bases). CDR1 MDHEN and CDR2 SYDVKM come from the germline V gene. The CDR3 contains 15 residues. Trimming shortened V by 3 bases and J by 6 bases, and 15 bases separated the two germline ends. CDR3 sequence: CASSLEDYRTNEQFF. The CDR3 DNA follows: TGTGCCAGCAGTTTGGAGGACTATAGGACCAATGAGCAGTTCTTC.

V is TRBV7-9 and J is TRBJ2-3, with 12 nucleotides matching TRBD2. V shed 2 bases and J 3 bases; nucleotides not matched to a gene: 6. CDR3 length: 17 residues. CDR1 and CDR2 (germline): SEHNR, FQNEAQ (reference sequence). The CDR3, as DNA: TGTGCCAGCAGCTTATCCGGGACTAGCGGGCTAACAGATACGCAGTATTTT. Its translation is CASSLSGTSGLTDTQYF.

Many counts were recorded for this clonotype. This chain connects TRBV20-1 to TRBJ2-7, with D perhaps matching TRBD2 (6 bases). Germline CDR1 reads DFQATT; CDR2 reads SNEGSKA (reference sequence). V dropped 2 bases and J dropped 2 bases, with 13 bases sitting between them. The CDR3 runs to 14 residues. Here the CDR3 reads CSARSGSGAYEQYF. For the CDR3, the DNA is TGCAGTGCTAGATCCGGTAGCGGAGCCTACGAGCAGTACTTC.

The CDR3: CAGQETSGAQETQYF. CDR3 nucleotides: TGTGCCGGCCAAGAGACTAGCGGGGCCCAAGAGACCCAGTACTTC. J is TRBJ2-5 and V is TRBV6-1; TRBD2 matches at 11 bases. CDR3 length equals 15 residues. Per the germline V gene, CDR1 is MNHNS and CDR2 is SASEGT. The V segment lost 11 bases and the J segment 1 base; nucleotides outside the gene matches: 9.

This clonotype showed up just a few times. The chain uses TRBV11-2 and TRBJ2-2, with 13 bases matching TRBD2. This CDR3 is built from 20 residues. After removal of 1 base from V and 5 bases from J, the junction contained 13 bases not matched to a gene. CDR1 SGHAT and CDR2 FQNNGV come from the germline V gene. CDR3 nucleotides: TGTGCCAGCAGCTTAGGGGCCTTCCGGACTAGCGGGGGTCCGACCGGGGAGCTGTTTTTT. It encodes CASSLGAFRTSGGPTGELFF. The variable domain in full, completed from reference TRBV11-2 and TRBJ2-2, reads EAGVAQSPRYKIIEKRQSVAFWCNPISGHATLYWYQQILGQGPKLLIQFQNNGVVDDSQLPKDRFSAERLKGVDSTLKIQPAKLEDSAVYLCASSLGAFRTSGGPTGELFFGEGSRLTVL.

For this clonotype: A read error is possible here, since a much larger clone lies one base away. The chain joins TRBV3-1 to TRBJ2-1; D is ambiguous. Germline V gene lookup returns CDR1 LGHDT and CDR2 YNNKEL (reference sequence). This CDR3 contains 15 residues. The CDR3, as DNA: TGTGCCAGCAGCCAAGATTTGAGCTCCTACAATGAGCAGCTCTTC. Protein: CASSQDLSSYNEQLF.

This clonotype appeared many times. This rearrangement joins TRBV12-3 or TRBV12-4 to TRBJ1-5; D not resolved. The CDR3 extends over 13 amino acids. Trimming stripped 1 base from V and 7 bases from J, with 8 bases between. CDR3 coding DNA: TGTGCCAGCAGTTTAGGTTTACGACAGCCCCAGCATTTT. This encodes CASSLGLRQPQHF.

This clonotype was picked up many times. The J gene is TRBJ2-3, the V gene TRBV10-3, with no clear D. Germline assignment: CDR1 ENHRY and CDR2 SYGVKD. CDR3 length: 13 residues. Trimming pared 0 bases from V and 5 bases from J, leaving 6 bases between. CDR3 nucleotide sequence: TGTGCCATCAGTGAGTCGGCTAAAGATACGCAGTATTTT. Translated, it gives CAISESAKDTQYF.

This clonotype was picked up a small number of times. The chain combines TRBV4-1 with TRBJ2-3; 8 bases align to TRBD1. Trimming cost V 5 bases and J 6 bases; bases outside gene matches: 4. From germline, CDR1 is MGHRA and CDR2 YSYEKL. The CDR3 runs to 13 residues. The CDR3 DNA follows: TGCGCCAGCAGCGTGCGACAGGGGGATACGCAGTATTTT. Translated, it gives CASSVRQGDTQYF.

This clonotype turned up a few times. This chain connects TRBV29-1 to TRBJ1-1; D remains unclear. This CDR3 has 12 amino acids. The V end lost 5 bases, the J end lost 11 bases, and 18 bases lay between the germline ends. Germline V gene sequence: CDR1 SQVTM, CDR2 ANQGSEA. The CDR3 spells CSVSDTVKSAFF. The CDR3 DNA reads as TGCAGCGTTTCTGACACTGTTAAATCGGCTTTCTTT.